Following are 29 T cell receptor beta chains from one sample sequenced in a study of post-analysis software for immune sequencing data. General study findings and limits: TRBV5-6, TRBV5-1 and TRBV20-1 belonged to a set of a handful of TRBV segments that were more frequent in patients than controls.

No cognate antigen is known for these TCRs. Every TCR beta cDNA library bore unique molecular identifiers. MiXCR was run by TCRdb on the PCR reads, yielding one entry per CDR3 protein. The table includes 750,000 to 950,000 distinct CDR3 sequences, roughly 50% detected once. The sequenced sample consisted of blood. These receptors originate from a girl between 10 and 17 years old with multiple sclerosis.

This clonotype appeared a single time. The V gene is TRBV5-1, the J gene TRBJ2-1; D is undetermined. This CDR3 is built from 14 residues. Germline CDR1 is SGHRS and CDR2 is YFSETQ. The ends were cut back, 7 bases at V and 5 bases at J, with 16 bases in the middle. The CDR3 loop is CASERVLNNNEQFF. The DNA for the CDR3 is TGCGCCAGCGAACGGGTGCTAAATAACAATGAGCAGTTCTTC.

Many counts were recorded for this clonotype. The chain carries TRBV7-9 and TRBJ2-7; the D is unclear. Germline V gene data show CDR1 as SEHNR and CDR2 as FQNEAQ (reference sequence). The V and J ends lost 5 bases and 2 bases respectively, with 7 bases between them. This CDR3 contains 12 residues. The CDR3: CASSTRPYEQYF. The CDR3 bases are TGTGCCAGCAGCACGAGACCCTACGAGCAGTACTTC.

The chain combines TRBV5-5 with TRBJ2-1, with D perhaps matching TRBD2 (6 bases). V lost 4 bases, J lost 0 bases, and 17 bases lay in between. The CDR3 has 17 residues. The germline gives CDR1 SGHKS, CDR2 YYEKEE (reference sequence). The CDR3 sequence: CASSPDPLGGSYNEQFF. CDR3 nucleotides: TGTGCCAGCAGCCCGGACCCCCTCGGGGGCTCCTACAATGAGCAGTTCTTC.

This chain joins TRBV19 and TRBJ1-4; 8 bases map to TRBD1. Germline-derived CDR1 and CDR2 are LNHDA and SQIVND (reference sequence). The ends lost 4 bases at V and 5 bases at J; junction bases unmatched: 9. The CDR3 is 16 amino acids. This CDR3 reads CASSNPGQGQNEKLFF. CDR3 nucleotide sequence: TGTGCCAGTAGTAACCCTGGACAGGGACAGAATGAAAAACTGTTTTTT.

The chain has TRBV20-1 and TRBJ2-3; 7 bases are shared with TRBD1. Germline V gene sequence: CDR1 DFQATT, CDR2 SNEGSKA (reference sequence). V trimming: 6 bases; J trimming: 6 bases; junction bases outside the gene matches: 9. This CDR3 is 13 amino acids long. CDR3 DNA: TGCAGTGCCCCTGGACAGGTTTCCGATACGCAGTATTTT. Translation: CSAPGQVSDTQYF.

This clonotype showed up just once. The CDR3 bases are TGCAGTGCGACCCGACCGAAGACTAGCACAGATACGCAGTATTTT. This translates into CSATRPKTSTDTQYF. The chain links TRBV20-1 to TRBJ2-3; D unresolved. Germline V CDR1 and CDR2: DFQATT, SNEGSKA (reference sequence). The germline V and J ends were trimmed by 6 bases and 0 bases, with 16 bases remaining between them. CDR3 size: 15 residues.

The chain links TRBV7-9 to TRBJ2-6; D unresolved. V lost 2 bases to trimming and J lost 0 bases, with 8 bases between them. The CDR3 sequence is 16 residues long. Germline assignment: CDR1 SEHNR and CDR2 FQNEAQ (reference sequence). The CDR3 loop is CASSLRSTSGANVLTF. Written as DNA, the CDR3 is TGTGCCAGCAGCTTAAGGTCCACCTCTGGGGCCAACGTCCTGACTTTC. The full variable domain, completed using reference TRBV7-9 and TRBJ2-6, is DTGVSQNPRHKITKRGQNVTFRCDPISEHNRLYWYRQTLGQGPEFLTYFQNEAQLEKSRLLSDRFSAERPKGSFSTLEIQRTEQGDSAMYLCASSLRSTSGANVLTFGAGSRLTVL.

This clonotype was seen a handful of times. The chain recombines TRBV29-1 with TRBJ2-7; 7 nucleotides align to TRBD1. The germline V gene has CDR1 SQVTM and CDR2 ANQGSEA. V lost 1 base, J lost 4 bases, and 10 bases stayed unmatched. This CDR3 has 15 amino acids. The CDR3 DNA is TGCAGCGTTGAAGGGAAGCAAGGGGGCCCGTACGAGCAGTACTTC. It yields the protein CSVEGKQGGPYEQYF.

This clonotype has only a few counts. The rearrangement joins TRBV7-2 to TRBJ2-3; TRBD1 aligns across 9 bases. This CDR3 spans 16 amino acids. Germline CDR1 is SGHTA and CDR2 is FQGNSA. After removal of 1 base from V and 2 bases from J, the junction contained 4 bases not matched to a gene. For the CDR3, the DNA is TGTGCCAGCAGCTTAGGAGGGACAGGGTCCACAGATACGCAGTATTTT. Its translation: CASSLGGTGSTDTQYF.

This CDR3 is CASSGGLAPEGNEQFF. CDR3 bases: TGCGCCAGCAGCGGGGGACTAGCGCCCGAGGGTAATGAGCAGTTCTTC. The chain uses TRBV5-1 and TRBJ2-1; 10 nucleotides agree with TRBD2. With 4 bases clipped from V and 7 bases from J, the junction kept 11 bases outside the gene matches. Per germline, CDR1 SGHRS and CDR2 YFSETQ. This CDR3 is 16 amino acids long.

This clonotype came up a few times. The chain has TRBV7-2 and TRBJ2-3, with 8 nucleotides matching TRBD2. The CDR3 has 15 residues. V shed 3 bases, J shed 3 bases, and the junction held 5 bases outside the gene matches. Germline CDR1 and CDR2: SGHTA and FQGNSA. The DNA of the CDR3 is TGTGCCAGCAGCTTCTTAGCGGGGAATACAGATACGCAGTATTTT. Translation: CASSFLAGNTDTQYF.

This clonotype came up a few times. The CDR3: CASSDGYNEQFF. The CDR3 DNA follows: TGTGCCAGTTCGGACGGTTACAATGAGCAGTTCTTC. This sequence joins TRBV6-4 and TRBJ2-1; D is uncertain. Germline assignment: CDR1 MRHNA and CDR2 SNTAGT. Trimming took 9 bases from V and 4 from J, leaving 10 bases between them. The CDR3 is made up of 12 amino acids.

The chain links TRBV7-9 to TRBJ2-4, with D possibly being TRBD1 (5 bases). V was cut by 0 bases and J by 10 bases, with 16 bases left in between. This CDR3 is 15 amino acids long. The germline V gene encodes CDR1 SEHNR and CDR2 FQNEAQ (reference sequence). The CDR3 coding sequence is TGTGCCAGCAGCTTAGCAAGGCAGGCCCCAGGGATTCAGTACTTC. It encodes CASSLARQAPGIQYF.

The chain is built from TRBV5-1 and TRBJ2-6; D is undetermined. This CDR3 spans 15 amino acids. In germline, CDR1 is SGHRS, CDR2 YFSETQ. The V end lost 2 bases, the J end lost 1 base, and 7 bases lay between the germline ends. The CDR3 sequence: CASSLRQSGANVLTF. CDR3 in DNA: TGCGCCAGCAGCTTAAGGCAGTCTGGGGCCAACGTCCTGACTTTC.

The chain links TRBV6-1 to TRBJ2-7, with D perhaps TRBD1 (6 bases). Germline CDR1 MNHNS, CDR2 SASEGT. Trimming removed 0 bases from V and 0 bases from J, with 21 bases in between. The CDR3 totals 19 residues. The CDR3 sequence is CASSEALTWDTAISYEQYF. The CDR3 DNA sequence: TGTGCCAGCAGTGAAGCGCTCACCTGGGACACAGCGATCTCCTACGAGCAGTACTTC.

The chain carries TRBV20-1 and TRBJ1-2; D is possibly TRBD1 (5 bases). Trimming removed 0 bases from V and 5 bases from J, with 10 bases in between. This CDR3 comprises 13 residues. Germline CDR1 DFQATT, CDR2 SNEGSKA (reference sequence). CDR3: CSARDSGGYGYTF. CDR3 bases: TGCAGTGCTAGAGACTCTGGGGGATATGGCTACACCTTC.

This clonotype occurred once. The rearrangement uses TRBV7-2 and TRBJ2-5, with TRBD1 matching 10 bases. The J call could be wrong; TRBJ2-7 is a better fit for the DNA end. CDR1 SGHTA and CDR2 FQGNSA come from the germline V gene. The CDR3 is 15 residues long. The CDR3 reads CASSFLTGGRDEQYF. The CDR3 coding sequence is TGTGCCAGCAGCTTCCTGACAGGGGGCAGGGACGAGCAGTACTTC.

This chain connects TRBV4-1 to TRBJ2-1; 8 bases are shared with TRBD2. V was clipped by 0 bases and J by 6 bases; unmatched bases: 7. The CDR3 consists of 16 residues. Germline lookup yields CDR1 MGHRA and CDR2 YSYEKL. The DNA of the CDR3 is TGCGCCAGCAGCCAAGAACCGGGACTAGAACGCAATGAGCAGTTCTTC. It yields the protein CASSQEPGLERNEQFF.

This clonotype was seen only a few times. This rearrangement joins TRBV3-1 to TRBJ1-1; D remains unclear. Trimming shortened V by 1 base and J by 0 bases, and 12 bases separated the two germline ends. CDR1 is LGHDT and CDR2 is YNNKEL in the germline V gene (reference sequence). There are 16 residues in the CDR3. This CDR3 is CASSQGLRTVNTEAFF. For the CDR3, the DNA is TGTGCCAGCAGCCAAGGACTCAGGACTGTGAACACTGAAGCTTTCTTT.

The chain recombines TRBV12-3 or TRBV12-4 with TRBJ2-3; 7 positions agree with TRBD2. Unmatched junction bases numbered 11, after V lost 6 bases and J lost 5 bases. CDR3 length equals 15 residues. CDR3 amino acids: CASSSWAGARDTQYF. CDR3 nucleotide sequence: TGTGCCAGCAGCTCCTGGGCGGGAGCGAGAGATACGCAGTATTTT.

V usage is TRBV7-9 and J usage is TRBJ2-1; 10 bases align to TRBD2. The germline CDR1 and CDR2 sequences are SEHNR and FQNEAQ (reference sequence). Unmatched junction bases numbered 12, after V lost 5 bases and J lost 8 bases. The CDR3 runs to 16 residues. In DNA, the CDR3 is TGTGCCAGCAGCGCTCCGGGACTAGCGACAACACATGAGCAGTTCTTC. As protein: CASSAPGLATTHEQFF.

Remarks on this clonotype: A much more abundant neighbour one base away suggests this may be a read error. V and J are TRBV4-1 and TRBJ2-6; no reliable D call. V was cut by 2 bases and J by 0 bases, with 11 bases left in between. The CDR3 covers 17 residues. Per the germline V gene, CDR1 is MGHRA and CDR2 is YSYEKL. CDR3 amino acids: CASSQPADVSGANVLTF. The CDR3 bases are TGCGCCAGCAGCCAACCAGCTGATGTCTCTGGGGCCAACGTCCTGACTTTC.

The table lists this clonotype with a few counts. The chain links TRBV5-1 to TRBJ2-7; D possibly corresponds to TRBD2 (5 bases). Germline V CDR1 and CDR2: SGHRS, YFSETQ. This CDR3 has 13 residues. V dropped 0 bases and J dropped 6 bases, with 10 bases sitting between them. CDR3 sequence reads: CASSLETTLEQYF. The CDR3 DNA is TGCGCCAGCAGCTTGGAGACTACCCTCGAGCAGTACTTC.

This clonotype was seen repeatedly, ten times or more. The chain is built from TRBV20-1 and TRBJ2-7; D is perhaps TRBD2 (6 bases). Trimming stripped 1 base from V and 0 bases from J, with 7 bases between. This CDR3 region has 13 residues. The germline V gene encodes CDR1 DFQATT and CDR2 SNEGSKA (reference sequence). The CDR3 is CSARAGSSYEQYF. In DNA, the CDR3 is TGCAGTGCTAGAGCCGGGAGCTCCTACGAGCAGTACTTC.

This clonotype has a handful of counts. This chain's CDR3 is CASSLDPGLGRTDTQYF. As DNA, the CDR3 is TGTGCCAGCAGCTTGGACCCCGGGCTAGGCCGCACAGATACGCAGTATTTT. This chain joins TRBV5-6 and TRBJ2-3; no clear D gene. Trimming removed 0 bases from V and 1 base from J, with 15 bases in between. CDR1 is SGHDT, CDR2 YYEEEE, per germline. The CDR3 contains 17 residues.

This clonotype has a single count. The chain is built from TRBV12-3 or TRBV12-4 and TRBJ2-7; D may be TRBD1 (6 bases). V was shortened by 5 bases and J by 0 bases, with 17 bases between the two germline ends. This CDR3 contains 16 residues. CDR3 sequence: CASSPRQVGISYEQYF. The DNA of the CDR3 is TGTGCCAGCAGTCCCCGACAGGTCGGGATCTCCTACGAGCAGTACTTC.

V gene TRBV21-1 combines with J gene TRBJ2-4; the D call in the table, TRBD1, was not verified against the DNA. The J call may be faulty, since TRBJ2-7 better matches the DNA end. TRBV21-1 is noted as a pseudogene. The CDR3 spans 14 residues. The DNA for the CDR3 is TGTGCCGGCAGCACCCGACAGGGAACCTACGAGCAGTACTTC. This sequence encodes CAGSTRQGTYEQYF.

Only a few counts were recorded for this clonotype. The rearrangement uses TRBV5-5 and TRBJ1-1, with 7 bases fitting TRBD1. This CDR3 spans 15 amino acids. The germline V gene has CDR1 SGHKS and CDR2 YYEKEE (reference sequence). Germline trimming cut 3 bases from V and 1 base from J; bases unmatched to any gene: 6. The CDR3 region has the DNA TGTGCCAGCAGCTCTTTGGGACAGTCGAACACTGAAGCTTTCTTT. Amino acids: CASSSLGQSNTEAFF. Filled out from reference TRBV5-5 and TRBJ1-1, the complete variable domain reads DAGVTQSPTHLIKTRGQQVTLRCSPISGHKSVSWYQQVLGQGPQFIFQYYEKEERGRGNFPDRFSARQFPNYSSELNVNALLLGDSALYLCASSSLGQSNTEAFFGQGTRLTVV.

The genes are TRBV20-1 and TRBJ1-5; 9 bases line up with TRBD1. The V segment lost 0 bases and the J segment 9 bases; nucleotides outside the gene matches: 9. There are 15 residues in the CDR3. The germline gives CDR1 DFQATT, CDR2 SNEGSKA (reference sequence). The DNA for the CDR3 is TGCAGTGCTAGAGAGGGACAGGGAAGAGGACGGCCCCAGCATTTT. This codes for CSAREGQGRGRPQHF.